This TCR beta chain is from a study of blood T cell repertoires in COVID-19. Whole-study context: The origin of the acute and convalescent COVID-19 samples was the United States, Italy and Spain. T cells, B-cell-depleted T cells, or PBMCs supplied cDNA or gDNA.

Original handling: Estimation of nucleated cell counts was performed using reference gene primer amplification. Using immunoSEQ multiplex PCR, the repertoire was profiled, and TCRdb retains in-frame clones only, with some absent. V and J calls and clone size are given by that table; D and trimming were obtained from the DNA. The profile shows about 35,000 clones, 80% to 90% of them singletons. Germline V gene sequence: CDR1 MNHEY, CDR2 SVGEGT. V trimming: 0 bases; J trimming: 7 bases; junction bases outside the gene matches: 10. The CDR3 loop spans 17 amino acids. Sequencing was carried out using peripheral blood. The clonotype comes from a man at least 80 years old with active COVID-19. The chain is built from TRBV6-2 or TRBV6-3 and TRBJ2-1; 9 bases are shared with TRBD2. The CDR3, as DNA: TGTGCCAGCAGTTACTCGAAGACTAGCGGAGGGCTGAATGAGCAGTTCTTC. Its translation is CASSYSKTSGGLNEQFF.